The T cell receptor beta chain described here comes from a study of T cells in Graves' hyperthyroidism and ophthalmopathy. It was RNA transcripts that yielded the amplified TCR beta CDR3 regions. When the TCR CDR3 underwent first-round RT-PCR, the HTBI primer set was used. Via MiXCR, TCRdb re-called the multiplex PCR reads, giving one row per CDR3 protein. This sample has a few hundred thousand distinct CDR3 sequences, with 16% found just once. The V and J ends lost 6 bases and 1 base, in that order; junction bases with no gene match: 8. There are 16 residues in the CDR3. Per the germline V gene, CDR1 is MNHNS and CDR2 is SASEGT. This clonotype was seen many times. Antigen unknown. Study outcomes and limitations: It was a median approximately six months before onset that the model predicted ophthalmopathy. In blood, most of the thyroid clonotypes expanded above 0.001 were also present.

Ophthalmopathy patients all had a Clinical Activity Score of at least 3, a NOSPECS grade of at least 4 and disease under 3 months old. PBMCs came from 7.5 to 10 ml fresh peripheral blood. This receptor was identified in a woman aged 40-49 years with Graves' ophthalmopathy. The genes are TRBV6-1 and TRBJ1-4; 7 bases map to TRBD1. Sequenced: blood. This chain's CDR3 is CASSPQGSLTNEKLFF. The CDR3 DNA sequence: TGTGCCAGCAGCCCACAGGGGAGCTTAACTAATGAAAAACTGTTTTTT.